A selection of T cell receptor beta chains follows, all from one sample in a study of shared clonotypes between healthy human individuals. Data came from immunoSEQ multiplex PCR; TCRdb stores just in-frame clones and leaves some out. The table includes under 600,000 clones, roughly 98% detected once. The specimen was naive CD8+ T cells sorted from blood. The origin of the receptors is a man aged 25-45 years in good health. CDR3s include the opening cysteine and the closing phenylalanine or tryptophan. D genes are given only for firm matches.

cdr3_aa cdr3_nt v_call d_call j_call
CASSDDRPGYNEQFF TGCGCCAGCAGTGACGACAGGCCGGGGTACAATGAGCAGTTCTTC TRBV10-1 NA TRBJ2-1
CASSSDPGGTYEQYF TGTGCCAGCAGTTCCGACCCCGGCGGAACCTACGAGCAGTACTTC TRBV27 NA TRBJ2-7
CASTGSGSTDTQYF TGTGCCAGCACAGGTAGCGGTAGCACAGATACGCAGTATTTT TRBV6-1 NA TRBJ2-3
CASSLWTARFGGRVTGELFF TGTGCCAGCAGTTTGTGGACAGCCAGGTTTGGCGGGAGGGTCACCGGGGAGCTGTTTTTT TRBV28 TRBD2 TRBJ2-2
CASSSPSGQVRMNTEAFF TGCGCCAGCAGCTCTCCCTCGGGACAGGTACGAATGAACACTGAAGCTTTCTTT TRBV5-1 TRBD1 TRBJ1-1
CASRAGPYEQYF TGCGCCAGCAGAGCGGGACCTTACGAGCAGTACTTC TRBV10-2 TRBD2 TRBJ2-7
CSVEGLAGSSYNEQFF TGCAGCGTTGAAGGTCTAGCGGGAAGCTCCTACAATGAGCAGTTCTTC TRBV29-1 TRBD2 TRBJ2-1
CATGTSEPNSYNEQFF TGCGCCACTGGGACTAGCGAACCCAACTCCTACAATGAGCAGTTCTTC TRBV10-1 TRBD2 TRBJ2-1
CASSLAGTGVPYEQYF TGCGCCAGCAGCTTGGCCGGGACAGGGGTCCCCTACGAGCAGTACTTC TRBV5-1 TRBD1 TRBJ2-7
CASAVGNEQFF TGTGCTTCCGCCGTGGGTAATGAGCAGTTCTTC TRBV10-3 NA TRBJ2-1
CASSTGTEAFF TGTGCCAGCAGCACAGGGACTGAAGCTTTCTTT TRBV27 NA TRBJ1-1
CAISEDENMNTEAFF TGTGCCATCAGTGAGGACGAAAATATGAACACTGAAGCTTTCTTT TRBV10-3 NA TRBJ1-1
CATSRVLVDEQYF TGTGCCACCAGCAGGGTACTAGTAGACGAGCAGTACTTC TRBV15 NA TRBJ2-7
CASSGTGTGPYEQYF TGTGCCAGCAGCGGAACCGGGACAGGCCCCTACGAGCAGTACTTC TRBV5-8 TRBD1 TRBJ2-7
CASSLYDPVAFF TGTGCCAGCAGCTTATACGACCCCGTAGCTTTCTTT TRBV11-2 NA TRBJ1-1
CASSLPSLGTDTQYF TGTGCCAGCAGTTTACCTAGCTTAGGGACAGATACGCAGTATTTT TRBV6-6 NA TRBJ2-3
CASSLGTSGSGWQYF TGTGCCAGCAGCTTGGGGACTAGCGGGAGCGGCTGGCAGTACTTC TRBV5-4 TRBD2 TRBJ2-7
CASSAPGSTDTQYF TGTGCCAGCAGCGCCCCGGGTAGCACAGATACGCAGTATTTT TRBV9 NA TRBJ2-3
CASSEGQGARNEQFF TGTGCCAGCAGTGAAGGACAGGGGGCCAGGAATGAGCAGTTCTTC TRBV2 TRBD1 TRBJ2-1
CATDGNTGELFF TGTGCCACAGACGGAAACACCGGGGAGCTGTTTTTT TRBV6-6 NA TRBJ2-2
CASSKPGLAVEQYF TGTGCCAGCAGCAAACCGGGATTGGCCGTCGAGCAGTACTTC TRBV7-9 NA TRBJ2-7
CASSESRDIPTHGYTF TGTGCCAGCAGTGAATCGAGGGACATTCCTACTCATGGCTACACCTTC TRBV25-1 NA TRBJ1-2
CSVVEAGGNQPQHF TGCAGCGTTGTCGAGGCAGGGGGCAATCAGCCCCAGCATTTT TRBV29-1 NA TRBJ1-5
CASGMTGEGWETQYF TGTGCTAGTGGTATGACAGGGGAGGGTTGGGAGACCCAGTACTTC TRBV12-5 NA TRBJ2-5
CASSLGGPESGDTQYF TGCGCCAGCAGCTTGGGCGGGCCCGAGAGTGGAGATACGCAGTATTTT TRBV5-1 NA TRBJ2-3
CASSLVGTDGFLGNEQYF TGCGCCAGCAGCTTGGTTGGGACGGACGGGTTTTTGGGGAACGAGCAGTACTTC TRBV5-1 NA TRBJ2-7
CASSQEELAGVYNEQFF TGCGCCAGCAGCCAAGAGGAGCTAGCGGGAGTCTACAATGAGCAGTTCTTC TRBV4-3 TRBD2 TRBJ2-1
CASSFGASRAISTDTQYF TGTGCCAGCAGTTTCGGGGCCTCCAGGGCAATTAGCACAGATACGCAGTATTTT TRBV28 NA TRBJ2-3
CAWRRDLKEKLFF TGTGCCTGGAGGCGGGACCTCAAAGAAAAACTGTTTTTT TRBV30 NA TRBJ1-4
CASSSPVTSGRTGNEQFF TGTGCCAGCAGCTCCCCCGTCACTAGCGGGAGAACGGGTAATGAGCAGTTCTTC TRBV7-9 TRBD2 TRBJ2-1